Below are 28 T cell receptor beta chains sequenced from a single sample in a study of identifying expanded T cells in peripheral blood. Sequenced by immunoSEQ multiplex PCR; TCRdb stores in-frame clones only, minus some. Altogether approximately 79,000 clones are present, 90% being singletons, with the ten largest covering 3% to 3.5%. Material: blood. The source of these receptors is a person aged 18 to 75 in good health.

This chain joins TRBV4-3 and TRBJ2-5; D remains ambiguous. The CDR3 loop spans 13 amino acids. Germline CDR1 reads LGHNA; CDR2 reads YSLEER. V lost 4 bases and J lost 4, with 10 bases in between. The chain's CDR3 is CASSRELRETQYF. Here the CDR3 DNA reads TGCGCCAGCAGCCGAGAACTACGAGAGACCCAGTACTTC.

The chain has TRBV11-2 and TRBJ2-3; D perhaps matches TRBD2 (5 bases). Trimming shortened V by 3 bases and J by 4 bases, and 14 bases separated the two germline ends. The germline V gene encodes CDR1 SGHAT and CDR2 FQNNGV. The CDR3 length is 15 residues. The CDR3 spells CASSFLAGVSDTQYF. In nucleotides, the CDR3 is TGTGCCAGCAGCTTCCTCGCCGGGGTCTCAGATACGCAGTATTTT.

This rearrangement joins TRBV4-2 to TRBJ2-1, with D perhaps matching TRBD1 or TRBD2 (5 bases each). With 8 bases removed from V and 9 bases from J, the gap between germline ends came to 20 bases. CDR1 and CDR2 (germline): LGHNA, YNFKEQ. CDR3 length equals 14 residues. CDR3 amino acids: CASLGTGTAGEQFF. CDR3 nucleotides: TGTGCCAGCCTGGGGACGGGAACCGCGGGTGAGCAGTTCTTC.

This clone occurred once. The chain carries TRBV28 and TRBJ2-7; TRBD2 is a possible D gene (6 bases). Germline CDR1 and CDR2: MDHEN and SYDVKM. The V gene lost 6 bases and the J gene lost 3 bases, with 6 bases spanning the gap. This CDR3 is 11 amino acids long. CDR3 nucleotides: TGTGCCAGCAGGGGACTCTACGAGCAGTACTTC. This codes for CASRGLYEQYF.

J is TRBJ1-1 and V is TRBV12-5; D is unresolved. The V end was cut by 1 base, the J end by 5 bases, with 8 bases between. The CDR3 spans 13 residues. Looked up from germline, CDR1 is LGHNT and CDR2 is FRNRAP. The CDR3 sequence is CASGLGSTTEAFF. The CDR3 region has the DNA TGTGCTAGTGGTTTGGGCAGCACTACTGAAGCTTTCTTT.

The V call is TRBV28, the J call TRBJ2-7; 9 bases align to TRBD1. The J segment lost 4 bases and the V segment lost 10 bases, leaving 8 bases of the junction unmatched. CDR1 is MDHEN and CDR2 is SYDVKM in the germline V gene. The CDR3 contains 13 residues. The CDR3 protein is CATNRGQEYEQYF. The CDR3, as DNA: TGTGCCACCAACAGGGGGCAGGAATACGAGCAGTACTTC. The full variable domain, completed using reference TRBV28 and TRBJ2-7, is DVKVTQSSRYLVKRTGEKVFLECVQDMDHENMFWYRQDPGLGLRLIYFSYDVKMKEKGDIPEGYSVSREKKERFSLILESASTNQTSMYLCATNRGQEYEQYFGPGTRLTVT.

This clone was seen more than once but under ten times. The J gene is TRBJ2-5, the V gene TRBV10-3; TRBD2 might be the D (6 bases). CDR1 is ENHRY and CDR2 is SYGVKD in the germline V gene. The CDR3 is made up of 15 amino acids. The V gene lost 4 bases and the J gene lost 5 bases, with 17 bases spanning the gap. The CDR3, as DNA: TGTGCCATCAGTGCACCCCTCGCGGGGTTGGAGACCCAGTACTTC. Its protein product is CAISAPLAGLETQYF.

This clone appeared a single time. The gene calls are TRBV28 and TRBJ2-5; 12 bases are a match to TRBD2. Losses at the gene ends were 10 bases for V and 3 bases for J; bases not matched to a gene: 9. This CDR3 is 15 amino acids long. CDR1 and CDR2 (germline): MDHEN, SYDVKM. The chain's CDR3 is CATLLRTSGKETQYF. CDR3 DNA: TGTGCCACCTTACTCCGGACTAGCGGGAAAGAGACCCAGTACTTC.

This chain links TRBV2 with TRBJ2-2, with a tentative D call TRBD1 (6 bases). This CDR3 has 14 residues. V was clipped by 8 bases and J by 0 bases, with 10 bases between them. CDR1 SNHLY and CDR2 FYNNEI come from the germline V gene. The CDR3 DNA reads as TGTGCCAGCGACAGGACTGCGAACACCGGGGAGCTGTTTTTT. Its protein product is CASDRTANTGELFF.

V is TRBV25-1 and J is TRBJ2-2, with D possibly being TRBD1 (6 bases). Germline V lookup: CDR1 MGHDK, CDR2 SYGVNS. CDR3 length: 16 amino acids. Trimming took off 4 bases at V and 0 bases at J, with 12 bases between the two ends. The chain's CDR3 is CASSGDILTNTGELFF. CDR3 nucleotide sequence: TGTGCCAGCAGTGGGGACATTCTAACGAACACCGGGGAGCTGTTTTTT.

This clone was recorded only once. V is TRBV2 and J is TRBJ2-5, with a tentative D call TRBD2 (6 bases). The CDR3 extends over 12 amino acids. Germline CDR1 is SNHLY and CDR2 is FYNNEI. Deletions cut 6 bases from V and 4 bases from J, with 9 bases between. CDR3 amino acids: CASRRRGETQYF. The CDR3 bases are TGTGCCAGCAGGCGGCGGGGAGAGACCCAGTACTTC.

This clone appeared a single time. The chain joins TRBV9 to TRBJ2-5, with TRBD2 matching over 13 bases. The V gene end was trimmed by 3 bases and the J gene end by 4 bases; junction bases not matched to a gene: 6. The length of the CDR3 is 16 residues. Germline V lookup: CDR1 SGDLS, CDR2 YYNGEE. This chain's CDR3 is CASSAQGLAGAETQYF. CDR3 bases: TGTGCCAGCAGCGCCCAAGGACTAGCGGGAGCAGAGACCCAGTACTTC.

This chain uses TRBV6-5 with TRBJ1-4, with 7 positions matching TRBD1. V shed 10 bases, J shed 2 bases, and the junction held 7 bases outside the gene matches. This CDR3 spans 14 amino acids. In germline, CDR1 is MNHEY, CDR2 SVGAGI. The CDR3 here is CATKPGQTNEKLFF. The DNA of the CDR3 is TGTGCCACCAAACCGGGACAGACTAATGAAAAACTGTTTTTT.

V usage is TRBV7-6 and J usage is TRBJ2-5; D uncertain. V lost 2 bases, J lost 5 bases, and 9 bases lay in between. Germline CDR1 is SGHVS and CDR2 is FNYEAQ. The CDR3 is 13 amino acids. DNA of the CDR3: TGTGCCAGCAGCTTAATGGTTGGGGAGACCCAGTACTTC. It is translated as CASSLMVGETQYF.

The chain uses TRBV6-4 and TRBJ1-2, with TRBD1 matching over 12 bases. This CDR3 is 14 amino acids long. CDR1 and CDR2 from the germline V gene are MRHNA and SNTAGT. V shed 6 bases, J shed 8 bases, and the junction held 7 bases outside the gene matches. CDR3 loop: CASSVGQGAAGYTF. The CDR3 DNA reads TGTGCCAGCAGCGTGGGACAGGGGGCGGCAGGCTACACCTTC.

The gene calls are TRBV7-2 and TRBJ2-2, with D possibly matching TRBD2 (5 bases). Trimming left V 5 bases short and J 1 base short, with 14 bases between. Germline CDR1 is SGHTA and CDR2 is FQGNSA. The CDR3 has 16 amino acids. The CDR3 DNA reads TGTGCCAGCAGCCTTCAGCCGGGGATGAACACCGGGGAGCTGTTTTTT. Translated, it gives CASSLQPGMNTGELFF.

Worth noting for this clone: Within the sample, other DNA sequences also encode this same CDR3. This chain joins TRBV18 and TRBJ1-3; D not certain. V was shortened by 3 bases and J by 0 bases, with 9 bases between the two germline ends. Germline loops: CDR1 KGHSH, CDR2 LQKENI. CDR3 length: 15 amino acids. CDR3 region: CASSPGARSGNTIYF. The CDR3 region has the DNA TGTGCCAGCTCACCGGGTGCCCGCTCTGGAAACACCATATATTTT.

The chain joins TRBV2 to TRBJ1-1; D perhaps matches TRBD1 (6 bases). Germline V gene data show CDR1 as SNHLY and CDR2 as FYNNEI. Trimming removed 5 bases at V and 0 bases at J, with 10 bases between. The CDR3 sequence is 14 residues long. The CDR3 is CASSLQGLNTEAFF. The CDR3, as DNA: TGTGCCAGCAGTCTACAGGGCTTGAACACTGAAGCTTTCTTT. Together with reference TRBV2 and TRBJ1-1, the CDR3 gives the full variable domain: EPEVTQTPSHQVTQMGQEVILRCVPISNHLYFYWYRQILGQKVEFLVSFYNNEISEKSEIFDDQFSVERPDGSNFTLKIRSTKLEDSAMYFCASSLQGLNTEAFFGQGTRLTVV.

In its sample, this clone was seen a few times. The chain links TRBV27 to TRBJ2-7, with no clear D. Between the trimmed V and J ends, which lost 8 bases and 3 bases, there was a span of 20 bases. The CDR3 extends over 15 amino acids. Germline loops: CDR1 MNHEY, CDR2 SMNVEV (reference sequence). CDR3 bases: TGTGCCAGCCCCACCTCGCGCTTTAACCTCTACGAGCAGTACTTC. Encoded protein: CASPTSRFNLYEQYF.

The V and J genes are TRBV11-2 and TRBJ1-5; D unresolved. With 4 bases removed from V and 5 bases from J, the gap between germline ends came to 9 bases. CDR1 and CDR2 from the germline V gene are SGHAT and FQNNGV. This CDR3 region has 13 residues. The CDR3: CASSSTGDQPQHF. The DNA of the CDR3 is TGTGCCAGCAGCTCGACGGGCGATCAGCCCCAGCATTTT.

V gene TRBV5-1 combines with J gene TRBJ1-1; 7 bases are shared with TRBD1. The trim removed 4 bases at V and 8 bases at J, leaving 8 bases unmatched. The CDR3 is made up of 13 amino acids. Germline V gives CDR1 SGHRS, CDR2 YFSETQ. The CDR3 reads CASSAAGTDEAFF. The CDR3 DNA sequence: TGCGCCAGCAGCGCCGCCGGGACAGACGAAGCTTTCTTT.

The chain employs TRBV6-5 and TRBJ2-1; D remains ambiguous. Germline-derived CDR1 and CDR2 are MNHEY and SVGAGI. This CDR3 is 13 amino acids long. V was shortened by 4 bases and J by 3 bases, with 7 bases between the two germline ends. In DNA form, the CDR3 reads TGTGCCAGCAGTTTCGGGCTCTACAATGAGCAGTTCTTC. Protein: CASSFGLYNEQFF.

The CDR3 sequence: CASSITVNYGYTF. CDR3 coding DNA: TGTGCCAGCAGTATTACAGTAAACTATGGCTACACCTTC. The V and J genes are TRBV28 and TRBJ1-2; D is unresolved. Looked up from germline, CDR1 is MDHEN and CDR2 is SYDVKM. Deletions cut 5 bases from V and 2 bases from J, with 9 bases between. The CDR3 is 13 amino acids.

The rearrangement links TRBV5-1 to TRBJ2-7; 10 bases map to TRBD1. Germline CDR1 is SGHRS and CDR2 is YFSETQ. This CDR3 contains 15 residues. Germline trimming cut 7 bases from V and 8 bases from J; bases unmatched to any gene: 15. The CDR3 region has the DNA TGCGCCAGCCGGGCCCCTCCGGGACAGGGGTTCCAGCAGTACTTC. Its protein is CASRAPPGQGFQQYF.

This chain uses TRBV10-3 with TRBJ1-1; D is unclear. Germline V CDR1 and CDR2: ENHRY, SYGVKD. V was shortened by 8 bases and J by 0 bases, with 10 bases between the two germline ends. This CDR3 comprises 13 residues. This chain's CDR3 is CAIGREMNTEAFF. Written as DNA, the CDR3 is TGTGCCATCGGGAGGGAAATGAACACTGAAGCTTTCTTT.

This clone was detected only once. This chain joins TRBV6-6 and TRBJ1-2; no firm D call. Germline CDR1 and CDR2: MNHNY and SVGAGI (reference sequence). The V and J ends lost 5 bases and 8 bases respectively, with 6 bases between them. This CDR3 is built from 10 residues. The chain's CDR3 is CASSLGGYTF. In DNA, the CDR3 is TGTGCCAGCAGTCTAGGGGGCTACACCTTC.

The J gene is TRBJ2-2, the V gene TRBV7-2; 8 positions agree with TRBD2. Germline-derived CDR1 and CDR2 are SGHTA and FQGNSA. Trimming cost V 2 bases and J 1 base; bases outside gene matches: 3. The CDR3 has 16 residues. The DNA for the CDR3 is TGTGCCAGCAGCTTACCGGGACTAGGGAACACCGGGGAGCTGTTTTTT. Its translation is CASSLPGLGNTGELFF.

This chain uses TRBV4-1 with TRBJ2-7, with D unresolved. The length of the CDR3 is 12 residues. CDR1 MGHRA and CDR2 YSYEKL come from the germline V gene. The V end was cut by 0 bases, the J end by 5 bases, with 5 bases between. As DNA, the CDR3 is TGCGCCAGCAGCCAAGACGACGACGAGCAGTACTTC. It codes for CASSQDDDEQYF.